Below, 24 T cell receptor beta chains from the same sample are listed, as sequenced in a study of pediatric ulcerative colitis. Repertoires were generated with immunoSEQ multiplex PCR, while TCRdb's copy carries only in-frame clones and drops some. The data show over 35,000 clones, roughly 80% seen once. Sequenced material: blood. The receptors here all came from a girl aged 5 to 17 with moderate ulcerative colitis.

This clone was seen only a few times. The chain uses TRBV30 and TRBJ1-1; no clear D gene. The CDR3 loop spans 12 amino acids. The V and J ends lost 3 bases and 11 bases respectively, with 16 bases between them. Germline values: CDR1 GTSNPN, CDR2 SVGIG (reference sequence). The CDR3 nucleotides are TGTGCCTGGAGCGACACGGATTTCGGGGCTTTCTTT. It codes for CAWSDTDFGAFF.

The J gene is TRBJ2-1, the V gene TRBV7-8, with D possibly matching TRBD1 (6 bases). CDR1 and CDR2 from the germline V gene are SGHVS and FQNEAQ. V was clipped by 4 bases and J by 0 bases, with 16 bases between them. This CDR3 comprises 17 residues. Here the CDR3 reads CASSSRHRVSSYNEQFF. The CDR3 region has the DNA TGTGCCAGCAGCTCTCGGCACAGGGTAAGCTCCTACAATGAGCAGTTCTTC.

V and J are TRBV4-3 and TRBJ2-2, with D tentatively TRBD1 or TRBD2 (5 bases each). The CDR3 sequence is 19 residues long. Germline lookup yields CDR1 LGHNA and CDR2 YSLEER. The ends were cut back, 0 bases at V and 0 bases at J, with 17 bases in the middle. The CDR3 region is CASSQDRVTGTTNTGELFF. The CDR3 nucleotides read TGCGCCAGCAGCCAAGATCGGGTAACGGGGACCACGAACACCGGGGAGCTGTTTTTT.

The chain uses TRBV6-1 and TRBJ1-2; the D gene is possibly TRBD1 (5 bases). The CDR3 is 15 residues long. Germline lookup yields CDR1 MNHNS and CDR2 SASEGT. Deletions cut 7 bases from V and 4 bases from J, with 19 bases between. The CDR3 region has the DNA TGTGCCAGCATATTCGGAACGGGGCAGGGCTATGGCTACACCTTC. This codes for CASIFGTGQGYGYTF.

This chain connects TRBV5-4 to TRBJ2-3, with 14 bases lining up with TRBD2. J gave up 2 bases and V 4 bases, and 9 bases lay outside the gene matches. Germline CDR1 reads SGHNT; CDR2 reads YYREEE (reference sequence). CDR3 length: 18 amino acids. CDR3 sequence reads: CASSRPGTSGGDTDTQYF. The CDR3 DNA reads as TGTGCCAGCAGCCGTCCCGGGACTAGCGGGGGAGACACAGATACGCAGTATTTT.

The chain links TRBV19 to TRBJ2-5; 8 nucleotides align to TRBD2. After removal of 1 base from V and 5 bases from J, the junction contained 6 bases not matched to a gene. Germline V lookup: CDR1 LNHDA, CDR2 SQIVND (reference sequence). CDR3 length equals 15 residues. CDR3 region: CASSIAGRLAETQYF. The CDR3 DNA sequence: TGTGCCAGTAGTATAGCTGGGCGACTAGCGGAGACCCAGTACTTC.

The rearrangement uses TRBV15 and TRBJ2-3, with a weak D call TRBD1 (6 bases). Germline V CDR1 and CDR2: LNHNV, YYDKDF (reference sequence). The CDR3 extends over 14 amino acids. Trimming took 6 bases from V and 2 from J, leaving 12 bases between them. For the CDR3, the DNA is TGTGCCACCAGAAGGGACACCTCCACAGATACGCAGTATTTT. It codes for CATRRDTSTDTQYF.

Of note for this clone: At one end the junction does not follow the germline gene, possibly because of a read error. The chain links TRBV7-9 to TRBJ2-2, with a weak D call TRBD2 (5 bases). The CDR3 totals 15 residues. The germline V gene has CDR1 SEHNR and CDR2 FQNEAQ (reference sequence). The CDR3 here is CASSQEGENTGELFF. CDR3 sequence (DNA): TGCGCCAGCAGCCAAGAGGGCGAGAACACCGGGGAGCTGTTTTTT.

The chain has TRBV9 and TRBJ2-2; unclear D gene. Germline assignment: CDR1 SGDLS and CDR2 YYNGEE. CDR3 length: 15 amino acids. Trimming stripped 2 bases from V and 1 base from J, with 9 bases between. In nucleotides, the CDR3 is TGTGCCAGCAGCGTCGGCATCGGGAACACCGGGGAGCTGTTTTTT. Translating gives CASSVGIGNTGELFF.

The DNA of the CDR3 is TGTGCCAGCAGTGAAGGTCGGGCGTGGGACAGGGCGTACAATGAGCAGTTCTTC. Residues: CASSEGRAWDRAYNEQFF. The V and J genes are TRBV2 and TRBJ2-1; 9 bases map to TRBD1. The germline V gene encodes CDR1 SNHLY and CDR2 FYNNEI. The CDR3 covers 18 residues. V gave up 1 base and J gave up 4 bases; unmatched junction bases: 11.

V usage is TRBV5-1 and J usage is TRBJ2-3; D is unclear. Germline V lookup: CDR1 SGHRS, CDR2 YFSETQ. V was pared by 3 bases and J by 4 bases, with 6 bases between. This CDR3 is built from 12 residues. The CDR3 here is CASSSLADTQYF. As DNA, the CDR3 is TGCGCCAGCAGCTCCCTAGCAGATACGCAGTATTTT.

This chain links TRBV30 with TRBJ2-1, with D possibly matching TRBD1 (5 bases). The CDR3 covers 13 residues. Trimming stripped 4 bases from V and 4 bases from J, with 11 bases between. Germline V gives CDR1 GTSNPN, CDR2 SVGIG (reference sequence). The CDR3 spells CAWKGSSYNEQFF. As DNA, the CDR3 is TGTGCCTGGAAGGGGTCGAGTTACAATGAGCAGTTCTTC.

The V call is TRBV30, the J call TRBJ1-3, with D unresolved. Germline lookup yields CDR1 GTSNPN and CDR2 SVGIG (reference sequence). Trimming left V 0 bases short and J 4 bases short, with 16 bases between. This CDR3 is built from 16 residues. The DNA of the CDR3 is TGTGCCTGGAGTGTAATACCCCAACGACGGGGAAACACCATATATTTT. This gives the protein CAWSVIPQRRGNTIYF.

The chain is built from TRBV7-8 and TRBJ1-1, with a possible D match to TRBD1 (6 bases). Germline values: CDR1 SGHVS, CDR2 FQNEAQ. Trimming stripped 5 bases from V and 5 bases from J, with 21 bases between. The CDR3 contains 16 residues. DNA for the CDR3: TGTGCCAGCAGCCAAGAGCGGGGGGCGAGTAGTACTGAAGCTTTCTTT. Its protein is CASSQERGASSTEAFF.

This clone appeared once. The gene calls are TRBV4-2 and TRBJ2-1; D might be TRBD1 or TRBD2, each matching 5 bases. With 3 bases removed from V and 5 bases from J, the gap between germline ends came to 17 bases. The CDR3 spans 16 residues. The germline gives CDR1 LGHNA, CDR2 YNFKEQ. In DNA form, the CDR3 reads TGTGCCAGCAGCCATGAAACGGGACCCAGAAACAATGAGCAGTTCTTC. Translating it yields CASSHETGPRNNEQFF.

The chain joins TRBV2 to TRBJ1-5, with D perhaps matching TRBD1 (5 bases). There are 12 residues in the CDR3. Per germline, CDR1 SNHLY and CDR2 FYNNEI. The germline V and J ends were trimmed by 1 base and 9 bases, with 7 bases remaining between them. CDR3 coding DNA: TGTGCCAGCAGTGAAGGGGGCGGGCCCCAGCATTTT. It specifies CASSEGGGPQHF.

This rearrangement joins TRBV6-5 to TRBJ1-5; no clear D. This CDR3 spans 14 amino acids. Trimming took off 4 bases at V and 5 bases at J, with 12 bases between the two ends. CDR1 and CDR2 (germline): MNHEY, SVGAGI. The CDR3 protein is CASSSLGNYQPQHF. The CDR3 DNA sequence: TGTGCCAGCAGTTCCTTGGGGAATTATCAGCCCCAGCATTTT.

The gene calls are TRBV15 and TRBJ1-2; D is uncertain. Germline V gene lookup returns CDR1 LNHNV and CDR2 YYDKDF (reference sequence). V was shortened by 1 base and J by 3 bases, with 3 bases between the two germline ends. CDR3 length: 12 amino acids. CDR3 in DNA: TGTGCCACCAGCAGAGGGGACTATGGCTACACCTTC. This codes for CATSRGDYGYTF. Supplemented by reference TRBV15 and TRBJ1-2, the full variable domain reads DAMVIQNPRYQVTQFGKPVTLSCSQTLNHNVMYWYQQKSSQAPKLLFHYYDKDFNNEADTPDNFQSRRPNTSFCFLDIRSPGLGDTAMYLCATSRGDYGYTFGSGTRLTVV.

This chain links TRBV9 with TRBJ1-3; 7 nucleotides line up with TRBD1. The germline CDR1 and CDR2 sequences are SGDLS and YYNGEE. The CDR3 extends over 17 amino acids. Losses at the gene ends were 0 bases for V and 4 bases for J; bases not matched to a gene: 10. The chain's CDR3 is CASSVAPQGLAGNTIYF. The CDR3 DNA follows: TGTGCCAGCAGCGTAGCCCCACAGGGGTTGGCGGGAAACACCATATATTTT.

This clone has a handful of counts. Other DNA sequences within the sample encode an identical CDR3. CDR3 nucleotides: TGTGCCAGCAGCTTGGGTAATCAGCCCCAGCATTTT. It translates to CASSLGNQPQHF. The chain couples TRBV5-6 to TRBJ1-5; D not resolved. V lost 0 bases and J lost 4, with 2 bases in between. This CDR3 has 12 residues. Per germline, CDR1 SGHDT and CDR2 YYEEEE.

Written as DNA, the CDR3 is TGTGCCAGCAGCTTGGATCGGGGGGTCAATCAGCCCCAGCATTTT. Protein product: CASSLDRGVNQPQHF. This chain uses TRBV5-4 with TRBJ1-5; D is perhaps TRBD1 (5 bases). Germline V gene sequence: CDR1 SGHNT, CDR2 YYREEE (reference sequence). The CDR3 spans 15 residues. Trimming stripped 0 bases from V and 3 bases from J, with 10 bases between.

This clone showed up just a few times. This rearrangement joins TRBV27 to TRBJ1-5; D call uncertain. Deletions cut 8 bases from V and 6 bases from J, with 17 bases between. The CDR3 is made up of 14 amino acids. CDR1 is MNHEY, CDR2 SMNVEV, per germline (reference sequence). CDR3 protein: CASGVGVRSQPQHF. The CDR3 nucleotides are TGTGCCAGCGGGGTGGGCGTGAGAAGTCAGCCCCAGCATTTT.

This chain connects TRBV5-3 to TRBJ1-2; no definite D call. TRBV5-3 is designated an ORF whose function remains uncertain. V was clipped by 8 bases and J by 3 bases, with 20 bases between them. The CDR3 is made up of 15 amino acids. The CDR3: CASSPPLEEDYGYTF. The CDR3 DNA follows: TGTGCCAGCAGCCCTCCCCTTGAAGAGGACTATGGCTACACCTTC.

The chain recombines TRBV7-9 with TRBJ2-1, with 13 positions matching TRBD2. Looked up from germline, CDR1 is SEHNR and CDR2 is FQNEAQ (reference sequence). The CDR3 runs 17 residues. Unmatched junction bases numbered 7, after V lost 4 bases and J lost 4 bases. The CDR3 sequence is CASSSQTLAGGYNEQFF. CDR3 nucleotide sequence: TGTGCCAGCAGCTCCCAGACACTAGCGGGGGGGTACAATGAGCAGTTCTTC. The complete variable domain, with remaining parts taken from reference TRBV7-9 and TRBJ2-1, reads DTGVSQNPRHKITKRGQNVTFRCDPISEHNRLYWYRQTLGQGPEFLTYFQNEAQLEKSRLLSDRFSAERPKGSFSTLEIQRTEQGDSAMYLCASSSQTLAGGYNEQFFGPGTRLTVL.